Listed below are T cell receptor beta chains from one sample, sequenced in a study of cytomegalovirus exposure and HLA in healthy donors. Sequenced by immunoSEQ multiplex PCR; TCRdb stores in-frame clones only, minus some. Of 110,000 to 150,000 clones detected, 73% appear once; the ten largest clones hold around an eighth. Sequencing was performed on PBMCs. The receptors shown here come from a human donor in good health. The CDR3 runs from the conserved cysteine through the conserved F or W. The D gene is left open where the match is weak. Rows give clone size only sometimes, using once, few, many, or a class for an expanded clone.

v_gene	j_gene	d_gene	abundance	CDR3nt	CDR3aa
TRBV2	TRBJ2-5	-	-	TGTGCCAGCAGCCGGGGACTCCAAGAGACCCAGTACTTC	CASSRGLQETQYF
TRBV9	TRBJ2-1	TRBD2	-	TGTGCCAGCAGCGCACGGATCCGGGGGGCCTACAATGAGCAGTTCTTC	CASSARIRGAYNEQFF
TRBV18	TRBJ1-1	-	-	TGTGCCAGCTCACCGGGACTGGACACTGAAGCTTTCTTT	CASSPGLDTEAFF
TRBV6-5	TRBJ1-2	-	-	TGTGCCAGCAGTTACGGGCCTTACTATGGCTACACCTTC	CASSYGPYYGYTF
TRBV7-3	TRBJ2-3	TRBD2	-	TGTGCCAGCAGCTTAACGCGGGAGGGGTCAGATACGCAGTATTTT	CASSLTREGSDTQYF
TRBV27	TRBJ2-2	TRBD2	-	TGTGCCAGCACCCCCTCTAGCGGGCCGGGACCGTGGACCGGGGAGCTGTTTTTT	CASTPSSGPGPWTGELFF
TRBV27	TRBJ1-2	-	-	TGTGCCAGCAGTTCCACTGGGGGCGGCTACACCTTC	CASSSTGGGYTF
TRBV5-1	TRBJ2-3	-	-	TGCGCCAGCAGCTTGGGGGTCGGGAGAGTTACAGATACGCAGTATTTT	CASSLGVGRVTDTQYF
TRBV28	TRBJ2-7	-	few	TGTGCCAGCAGTTTCCGGGACATAACCTACGAGCAGTACTTC	CASSFRDITYEQYF
TRBV27	TRBJ2-7	-	-	TGTGCCAGCGAGTCAGGGTTTCAGCAGTACTTC	CASESGFQQYF
TRBV25-1	TRBJ1-2	-	-	TGTGCCAGCAGTGAATATGGGACACGGCACGAAGATGGCTACACCTTC	CASSEYGTRHEDGYTF
TRBV5-1	TRBJ2-2	TRBD2	-	TGCGCCAGCAGAGCGGGAGGAGCGAACACCGGGGAGCTGTTTTTT	CASRAGGANTGELFF
TRBV7-2	TRBJ2-5	-	-	TGTGCCAGCCGACTTGAAGAGACCCAGTACTTC	CASRLEETQYF
TRBV20-1	TRBJ2-1	-	-	TGCAGTGGGCTACGGAGGGTTGAGCAGTTCTTC	CSGLRRVEQFF
TRBV6-1	TRBJ1-2	-	-	TGTGCCAGCAGTGACAGGGTCTATGGCTACACCTTC	CASSDRVYGYTF
TRBV5-1	TRBJ2-1	TRBD1	-	TGCGCCAGCAGCGTGGGACAGGGTTCGTACAATGAGCAGTTCTTC	CASSVGQGSYNEQFF
TRBV28	TRBJ1-6	-	once	TGTGCCAGCAGTGCCACCGACAGCGCTAATTCACCCCTCCACTTT	CASSATDSANSPLHF
TRBV19	TRBJ2-1	-	-	TGTGCCAGTAGACAGGGCCCAAACTACAATGAGCAGTTCTTC	CASRQGPNYNEQFF
TRBV28	TRBJ1-1	TRBD1	-	TGTGCCAGCAGCCCACAGGGGGCAGCTTTCTTT	CASSPQGAAFF
TRBV6-5	TRBJ2-2	TRBD2	few	TGTGCCAGCAGGATACTAGCGGGGGGGCTTGGGGAGCTGTTTTTT	CASRILAGGLGELFF
TRBV6-1	TRBJ1-5	-	-	TGTGCCAGCAGTGAATTGGGGGCCGCTCAGCCCCAGCATTTT	CASSELGAAQPQHF
TRBV19	TRBJ1-6	-	few	TGTGCCAGTAGTATTTCCAGAGGGTATTCACCCCTCCACTTT	CASSISRGYSPLHF
TRBV27	TRBJ1-5	TRBD1	-	TGTGCCAGCAGCCCGGACAGGGTACATCAGCCCCAGCATTTT	CASSPDRVHQPQHF
TRBV18	TRBJ1-1	-	-	TGTGCCAGCTCAAGGGGGAAGAACACTGAAGCTTTCTTT	CASSRGKNTEAFF
TRBV18	TRBJ2-7	-	few	TGTGCCAGCTCATTCAGTGAAGAGCAGTACTTC	CASSFSEEQYF
TRBV19	TRBJ2-1	-	-	TGTGCCAGTAGTTACCGCGGGGGCCCCTCCTACAATGAGCAGTTCTTC	CASSYRGGPSYNEQFF
TRBV30	TRBJ2-7	-	-	TGTGCCTGGGGGGGCCTCTACGAGCAGTACTTC	CAWGGLYEQYF
TRBV4-1	TRBJ1-2	-	-	TGCGCCAGCAGCCAATTGTCAGGGCCCTATGGCTACACCTTC	CASSQLSGPYGYTF
TRBV7-9	TRBJ1-5	-	-	TGTGCCAGCAGCTTTGAGGGCAATCAGCCCCAGCATTTT	CASSFEGNQPQHF